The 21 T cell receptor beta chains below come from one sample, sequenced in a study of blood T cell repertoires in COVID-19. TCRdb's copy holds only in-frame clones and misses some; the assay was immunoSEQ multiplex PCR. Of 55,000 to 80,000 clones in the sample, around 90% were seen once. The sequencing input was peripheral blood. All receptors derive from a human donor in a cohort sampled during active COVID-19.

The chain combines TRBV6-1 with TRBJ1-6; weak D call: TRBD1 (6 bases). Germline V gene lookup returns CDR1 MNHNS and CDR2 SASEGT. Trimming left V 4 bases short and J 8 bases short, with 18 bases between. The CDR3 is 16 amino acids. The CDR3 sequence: CASSAQGPGGHSPLHF. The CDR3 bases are TGTGCCAGCAGTGCTCAGGGACCCGGGGGGCATTCACCCCTCCACTTT.

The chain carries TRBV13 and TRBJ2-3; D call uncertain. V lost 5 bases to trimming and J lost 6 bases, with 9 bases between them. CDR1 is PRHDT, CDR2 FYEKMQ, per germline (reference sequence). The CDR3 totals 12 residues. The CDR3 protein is CASSRRADTQYF. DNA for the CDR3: TGTGCCAGCAGCCGTCGCGCGGATACGCAGTATTTT.

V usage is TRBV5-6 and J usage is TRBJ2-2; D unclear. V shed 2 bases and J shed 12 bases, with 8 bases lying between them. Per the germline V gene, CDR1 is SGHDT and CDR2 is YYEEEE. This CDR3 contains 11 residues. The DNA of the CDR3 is TGTGCCAGCAGCTTACGTACACAGCTGTTTTTT. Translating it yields CASSLRTQLFF.

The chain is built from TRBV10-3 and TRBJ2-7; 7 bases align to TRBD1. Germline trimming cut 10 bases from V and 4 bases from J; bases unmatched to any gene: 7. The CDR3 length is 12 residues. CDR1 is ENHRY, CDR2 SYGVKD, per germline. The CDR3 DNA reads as TGTGCCACCAATCCAGGGGGATACGAGCAGTACTTC. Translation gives CATNPGGYEQYF.

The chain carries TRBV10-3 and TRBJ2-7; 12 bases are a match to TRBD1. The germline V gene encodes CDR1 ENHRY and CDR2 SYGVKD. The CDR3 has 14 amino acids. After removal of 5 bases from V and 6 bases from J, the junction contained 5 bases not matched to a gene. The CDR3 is CAISNRDRGPEQYF. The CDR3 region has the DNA TGTGCCATCAGTAACCGGGACAGGGGGCCCGAGCAGTACTTC.

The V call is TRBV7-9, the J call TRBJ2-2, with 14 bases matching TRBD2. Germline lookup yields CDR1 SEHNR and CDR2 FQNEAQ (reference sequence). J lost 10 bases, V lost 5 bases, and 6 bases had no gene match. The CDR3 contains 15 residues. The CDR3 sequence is CASSDGLAGGLELFF. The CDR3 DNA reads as TGTGCCAGCAGCGACGGACTAGCGGGAGGCCTGGAGCTGTTTTTT. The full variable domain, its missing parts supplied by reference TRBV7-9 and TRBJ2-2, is DTGVSQNPRHKITKRGQNVTFRCDPISEHNRLYWYRQTLGQGPEFLTYFQNEAQLEKSRLLSDRFSAERPKGSFSTLEIQRTEQGDSAMYLCASSDGLAGGLELFFGEGSRLTVL.

The CDR3 protein is CASRTDSYGYTF. In DNA form, the CDR3 reads TGCGCCAGCAGGACAGATTCCTATGGCTACACCTTC. The chain joins TRBV10-2 to TRBJ1-2, with a tentative D call TRBD1 (5 bases). The CDR3 covers 12 residues. V lost 6 bases and J lost 4, with 9 bases in between. CDR1 is WSHSY and CDR2 is SAAADI in the germline V gene.

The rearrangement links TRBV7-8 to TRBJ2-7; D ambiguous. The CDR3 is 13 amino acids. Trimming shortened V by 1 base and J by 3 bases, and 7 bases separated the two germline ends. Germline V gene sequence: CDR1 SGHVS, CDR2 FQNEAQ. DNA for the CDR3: TGTGCCAGCAGCTTAGAACTAAGCTACGAGCAGTACTTC. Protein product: CASSLELSYEQYF.

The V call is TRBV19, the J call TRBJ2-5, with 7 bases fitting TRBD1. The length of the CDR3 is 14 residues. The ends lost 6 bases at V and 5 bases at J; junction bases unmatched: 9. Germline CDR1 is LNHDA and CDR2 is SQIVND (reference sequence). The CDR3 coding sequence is TGTGCCAGTAGCAATCCCGGGACAGCCGAGACCCAGTACTTC. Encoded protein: CASSNPGTAETQYF.

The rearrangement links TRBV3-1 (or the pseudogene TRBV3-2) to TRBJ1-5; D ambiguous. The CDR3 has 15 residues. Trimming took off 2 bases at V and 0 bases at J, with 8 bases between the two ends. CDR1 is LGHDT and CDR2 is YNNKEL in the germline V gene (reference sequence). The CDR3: CASSQTQASNQPQHF. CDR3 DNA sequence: TGTGCCAGCAGCCAAACCCAAGCTAGCAATCAGCCCCAGCATTTT.

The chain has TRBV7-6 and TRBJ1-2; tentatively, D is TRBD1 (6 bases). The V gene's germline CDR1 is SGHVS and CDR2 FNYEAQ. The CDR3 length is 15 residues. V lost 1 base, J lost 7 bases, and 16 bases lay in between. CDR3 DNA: TGTGCCAGCAGCTTAGGTCCTATCAGGGGTTCTGGCTACACCTTC. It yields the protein CASSLGPIRGSGYTF.

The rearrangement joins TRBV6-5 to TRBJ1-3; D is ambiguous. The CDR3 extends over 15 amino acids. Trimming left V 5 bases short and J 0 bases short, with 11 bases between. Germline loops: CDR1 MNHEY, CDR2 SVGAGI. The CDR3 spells CASSRTPDSGNTIYF. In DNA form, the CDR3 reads TGTGCCAGCAGTCGGACTCCAGACTCTGGAAACACCATATATTTT.

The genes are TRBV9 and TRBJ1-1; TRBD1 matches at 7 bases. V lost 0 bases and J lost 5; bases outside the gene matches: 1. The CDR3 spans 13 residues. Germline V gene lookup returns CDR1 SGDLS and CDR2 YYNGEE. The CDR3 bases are TGTGCCAGCAGCGTAGTGACAGGGACTGAAGCTTTCTTT. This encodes CASSVVTGTEAFF. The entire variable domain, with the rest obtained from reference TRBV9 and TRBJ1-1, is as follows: DSGVTQTPKHLITATGQRVTLRCSPRSGDLSVYWYQQSLDQGLQFLIQYYNGEERAKGNILERFSAQQFPDLHSELNLSSLELGDSALYFCASSVVTGTEAFFGQGTRLTVV.

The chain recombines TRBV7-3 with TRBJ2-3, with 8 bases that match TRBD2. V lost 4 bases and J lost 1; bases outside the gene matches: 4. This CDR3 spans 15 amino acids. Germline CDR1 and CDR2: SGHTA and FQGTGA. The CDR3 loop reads CASSSSGSRTDTQYF. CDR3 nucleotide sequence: TGTGCCAGCAGCTCCAGCGGGAGTCGCACAGATACGCAGTATTTT.

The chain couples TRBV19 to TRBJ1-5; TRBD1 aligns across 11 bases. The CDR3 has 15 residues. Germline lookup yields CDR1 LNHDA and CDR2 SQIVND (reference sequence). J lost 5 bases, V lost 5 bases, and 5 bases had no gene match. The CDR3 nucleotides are TGTGCCAGTAGTCCCCGGGACAGGGGGGATCAGCCCCAGCATTTT. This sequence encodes CASSPRDRGDQPQHF.

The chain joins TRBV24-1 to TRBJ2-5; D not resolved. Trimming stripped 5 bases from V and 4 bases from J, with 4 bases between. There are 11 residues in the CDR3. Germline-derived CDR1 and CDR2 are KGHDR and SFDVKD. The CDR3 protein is CATSAGETQYF. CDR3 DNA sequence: TGTGCCACCAGTGCGGGAGAGACCCAGTACTTC.

The CDR3 protein is CASSSTGDSYNSPLHF. CDR3 bases: TGTGCCAGCAGCTCAACAGGGGACTCCTATAATTCACCCCTCCACTTT. This chain links TRBV7-2 with TRBJ1-6, with 7 bases that match TRBD1. V gave up 4 bases and J gave up 0 bases; unmatched junction bases: 3. Germline V gene data show CDR1 as SGHTA and CDR2 as FQGNSA. The CDR3 consists of 16 residues.

CDR3: CASRATGGYTEAFF. The CDR3 DNA sequence: TGTGCCAGCCGAGCGACAGGGGGTTACACTGAAGCTTTCTTT. The chain is built from TRBV2 and TRBJ1-1, with 9 bases matching TRBD1. With 8 bases clipped from V and 3 bases from J, the junction kept 7 bases outside the gene matches. Germline loops: CDR1 SNHLY, CDR2 FYNNEI. The length of the CDR3 is 14 residues.

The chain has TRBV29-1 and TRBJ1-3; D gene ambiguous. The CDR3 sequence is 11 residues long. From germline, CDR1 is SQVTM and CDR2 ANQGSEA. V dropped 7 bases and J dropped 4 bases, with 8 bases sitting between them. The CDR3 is CSGVRGNTIYF. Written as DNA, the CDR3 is TGCAGCGGCGTGCGCGGAAACACCATATATTTT.

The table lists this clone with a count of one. The CDR3 protein is CASSPAGDGYTF. The CDR3 nucleotides are TGTGCCAGCAGCCCTGCAGGGGATGGCTACACCTTC. The rearrangement links TRBV7-9 to TRBJ1-2; perhaps TRBD1 as D (6 bases). The V gene's germline CDR1 is SEHNR and CDR2 FQNEAQ (reference sequence). Trimming pared 5 bases from V and 6 bases from J, leaving 10 bases between. The CDR3 sequence is 12 residues long.

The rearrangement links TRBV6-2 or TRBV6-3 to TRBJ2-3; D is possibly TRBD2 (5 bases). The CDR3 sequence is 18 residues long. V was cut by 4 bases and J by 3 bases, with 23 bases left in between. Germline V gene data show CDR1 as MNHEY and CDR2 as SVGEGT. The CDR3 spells CASSFFSAVNPRTDTQYF. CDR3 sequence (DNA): TGTGCCAGCAGTTTCTTTAGCGCGGTGAACCCCCGGACAGATACGCAGTATTTT.